These 7 T cell receptor beta chains share one sample of origin, sequenced in a study of cytomegalovirus exposure and HLA in healthy donors (dated by TCRdb to about 2017). Library construction relied on the immunoSEQ multiplex PCR assay. A mixture of 60 forward primers for TCR Vbeta segments and 13 reverse primers for TCR Jbeta segments was used in the multiplex PCR. TCRdb took this table from immuneACCESS and kept in-frame rearrangements with V and J called. Such tables lack part of the clones; where checked against another copy, unresolved V genes explain under half of the gap, and the rest is unexplained. Present in this sample are roughly 110,000 clones, 70% to 80% of which were seen just once. The leading ten clones occupy about 0.84% of the sample. Sequenced: PBMCs. These receptors originate from a boy between 10 and 17 years old in good health and CMV-seronegative.

This clone was seen a single time. The chain is built from TRBV29-1 and TRBJ1-2, with D possibly matching TRBD1 (6 bases). The CDR3 has 15 residues. V lost 6 bases and J 2 bases, leaving 19 bases between the germline ends. Germline CDR1 is SQVTM and CDR2 is ANQGSEA. CDR3 DNA sequence: TGCAGCGTCGAGGGCCGACAGGAAACGAACTATGGCTACACCTTC. Protein: CSVEGRQETNYGYTF.

The chain carries TRBV5-1 and TRBJ1-2; D possibly corresponds to TRBD1 (5 bases). The CDR3 consists of 16 residues. Germline V gene sequence: CDR1 SGHRS, CDR2 YFSETQ. V lost 4 bases and J 2 bases, leaving 18 bases between the germline ends. The CDR3 DNA reads TGCGCCAGCAGCCCGCCAGGGCGCCAGCTGAACTATGGCTACACCTTC. This encodes CASSPPGRQLNYGYTF.

This chain connects TRBV11-2 to TRBJ2-7, with D possibly being TRBD1 (6 bases). CDR1 is SGHAT and CDR2 is FQNNGV in the germline V gene. The V and J ends lost 0 bases and 3 bases respectively, with 15 bases between them. This CDR3 spans 16 amino acids. The CDR3 coding sequence is TGTGCCAGCAGCTTAGATGGATCAGGACAGAGCTACGAGCAGTACTTC. Its translation: CASSLDGSGQSYEQYF.

In this sample, this clone turned up a few times. V gene TRBV9 combines with J gene TRBJ1-1; D not resolved. Trimming pared 4 bases from V and 7 bases from J, leaving 11 bases between. CDR1 and CDR2 (germline): SGDLS, YYNGEE. The CDR3 length is 12 residues. Here the CDR3 DNA reads TGTGCCAGCAGCAACGAGGATTTTGAAGCTTTCTTT. Its protein product is CASSNEDFEAFF. Filled out from reference TRBV9 and TRBJ1-1, the complete variable domain reads DSGVTQTPKHLITATGQRVTLRCSPRSGDLSVYWYQQSLDQGLQFLIQYYNGEERAKGNILERFSAQQFPDLHSELNLSSLELGDSALYFCASSNEDFEAFFGQGTRLTVV.

CDR3 sequence reads: CASSATGTGKETQYF. The CDR3 DNA sequence: TGTGCCAGCAGCGCTACCGGGACAGGGAAAGAGACCCAGTACTTC. The gene calls are TRBV9 and TRBJ2-5, with 9 bases identical to TRBD1. The V segment lost 3 bases and the J segment 3 bases; nucleotides outside the gene matches: 6. The CDR3 contains 15 residues. Germline V lookup: CDR1 SGDLS, CDR2 YYNGEE.

The chain has TRBV2 and TRBJ1-2; no reliable D call. In germline, CDR1 is SNHLY, CDR2 FYNNEI. This CDR3 spans 8 amino acids. V gave up 10 bases and J gave up 7 bases, with 4 bases separating them. The CDR3 spells CATLGYTF. CDR3 DNA: TGTGCCACACTTGGCTACACCTTC.

The CDR3 is CASLKSYLGQGMSTDTQYF. Written as DNA, the CDR3 is TGTGCCAGCCTCAAATCCTACCTCGGACAGGGCATGTCCACAGATACGCAGTATTTT. The V and J genes are TRBV6-9 and TRBJ2-3; 8 positions agree with TRBD1. The germline CDR1 and CDR2 sequences are MNHGY and SVAAGI. V lost 8 bases, J lost 2 bases, and 21 bases stayed unmatched. The CDR3 has 19 amino acids.